The entry below describes one T cell receptor beta chain. Its specificity is not known. This specimen comes from a study of T cell responses to AZD1222 COVID-19 vaccine. Profiled with immunoSEQ multiplex PCR; TCRdb holds only in-frame clones, not every one. The table lists some 140,000 clones, approximately 90% of them singletons, with 1.5% to 2% in the top ten. Study-wide findings and caveats: Clonal diversity may have been underestimated, and the donors were mostly white British, with more females than males.

Germline V lookup: CDR1 SGHKS, CDR2 YYEKEE (reference sequence). With 0 bases clipped from V and 0 bases from J, the junction kept 3 bases outside the gene matches. CDR3 size: 16 residues. This receptor was obtained from an adult in good health. The gene calls are TRBV5-5 and TRBJ2-3; 8 bases map to TRBD2. The sample in question was peripheral blood, obtained on day 0 of AZD1222 vaccination. CDR3 bases: TGTGCCAGCAGCTTGGAGGGCGGGGGGAGCACAGATACGCAGTATTTT. Translation gives CASSLEGGGSTDTQYF.